The next 12 T cell receptor beta chains were all read from a single sample in a study of T cell changes during pregnancy in multiple sclerosis. The assay was immunoSEQ multiplex PCR, and TCRdb's table has in-frame clones only and misses some. Of about 36,000 clones in the sample, roughly 91% are singletons; the top ten hold approximately 0.5%. This specimen was CD4+ T cells from peripheral blood mononuclear cells, taken in the first trimester of pregnancy. All receptors derive from a female donor with multiple sclerosis, enrolled in a pregnancy study.

This chain links TRBV28 with TRBJ1-2; 9 nucleotides line up with TRBD1. Trimming removed 6 bases from V and 1 base from J; junction bases left unmatched: 3. Germline lookup yields CDR1 MDHEN and CDR2 SYDVKM. This CDR3 has 14 amino acids. The CDR3 protein is CASRRQGVNYGYTF. The CDR3 region has the DNA TGTGCCAGCAGACGACAGGGGGTTAACTATGGCTACACCTTC.

V and J are TRBV19 and TRBJ1-2; D remains ambiguous. The V end lost 7 bases, the J end lost 6 bases, and 21 bases lay between the germline ends. Per germline, CDR1 LNHDA and CDR2 SQIVND (reference sequence). The CDR3 is 15 amino acids. The CDR3 DNA sequence: TGTGCCAGTACTATGGGTTCCCCGGACTTTCATGGCTACACCTTC. It is translated as CASTMGSPDFHGYTF.

The rearrangement joins TRBV5-1 to TRBJ2-3, with 14 positions matching TRBD2. With V trimmed by 4 bases and J by 2 bases, 9 bases remained unmatched. Germline assignment: CDR1 SGHRS and CDR2 YFSETQ. This CDR3 has 18 residues. The CDR3 nucleotides are TGCGCCAGCAGCCCTACTTGGACTAGCGGGAGGCTCACAGATACGCAGTATTTT. Its protein is CASSPTWTSGRLTDTQYF.

This sequence joins TRBV30 and TRBJ2-7; the D gene is possibly TRBD2 (7 bases). V was trimmed by 1 base and J by 6 bases, leaving 10 bases between them. The germline gives CDR1 GTSNPN, CDR2 SVGIG (reference sequence). The CDR3 spans 12 residues. The DNA for the CDR3 is TGTGCCTGGAGTGGGGGGGGGCCCGAGCAGTACTTC. It encodes CAWSGGGPEQYF. Full variable domain (remainder filled in from reference TRBV30 and TRBJ2-7): SQTIHQWPATLVQPVGSPLSLECTVEGTSNPNLYWYRQAAGRGLQLLFYSVGIGQISSEVPQNLSASRPQDRQFILSSKKLLLSDSGFYLCAWSGGGPEQYFGPGTRLTVT.

The rearrangement links TRBV5-1 to TRBJ2-3; 7 bases map to TRBD1. The CDR3 is 14 amino acids. The germline V gene encodes CDR1 SGHRS and CDR2 YFSETQ. V lost 4 bases, J lost 2 bases, and 4 bases stayed unmatched. The CDR3 spells CASSPGTVTDTQYF. The DNA for the CDR3 is TGCGCCAGCAGCCCCGGGACAGTCACAGATACGCAGTATTTT.

The genes are TRBV5-6 and TRBJ1-2; TRBD1 matches 7 bases. V lost 5 bases and J lost 4; bases outside the gene matches: 8. Germline CDR1 and CDR2: SGHDT and YYEEEE. The CDR3 has 14 amino acids. In nucleotides, the CDR3 is TGTGCCAGCAGATTAACAGGGGACAGCTATGGCTACACCTTC. Translated, it gives CASRLTGDSYGYTF.

The chain couples TRBV5-1 to TRBJ2-2, with no clear D. V was cut by 0 bases and J by 0 bases, with 9 bases left in between. CDR1 is SGHRS, CDR2 YFSETQ, per germline. The CDR3 spans 16 residues. As DNA, the CDR3 is TGCGCCAGCAGCTTGGGGCCCTCCGCGAACACCGGGGAGCTGTTTTTT. The encoded protein is CASSLGPSANTGELFF.

The rearrangement links TRBV6-4 to TRBJ2-1, with 12 bases identical to TRBD2. Germline V gene lookup returns CDR1 MRHNA and CDR2 SNTAGT. The CDR3 extends over 17 amino acids. Losses at the gene ends were 4 bases for V and 3 bases for J; bases not matched to a gene: 7. The CDR3 loop is CASSVEGLAGNYNEQFF. The CDR3 DNA reads as TGTGCCAGCAGTGTAGAGGGACTAGCGGGCAACTACAATGAGCAGTTCTTC.

This clone showed up just once. This may be a read error: a much more frequent sequence differs by one nucleotide. The chain employs TRBV7-3 and TRBJ2-2, with 10 bases identical to TRBD2. V gave up 1 base and J gave up 4 bases; unmatched junction bases: 0. CDR3 length: 15 amino acids. The V gene's germline CDR1 is SGHTA and CDR2 FQGTGA. The chain's CDR3 is CASSLIAGGTGELFF. CDR3 in DNA: TGTGCCAGCAGCTTAATAGCGGGGGGCACCGGGGAGCTGTTTTTT.

Written as DNA, the CDR3 is TGTGCCAGCAGCTCCTTTGAGCGGGGGGGCTTAGATACGCAGTATTTT. Amino acids: CASSSFERGGLDTQYF. The chain recombines TRBV7-2 with TRBJ2-3; 10 bases are a match to TRBD2. Germline loops: CDR1 SGHTA, CDR2 FQGNSA. CDR3 size: 16 residues. J was trimmed by 5 bases and V by 4 bases; bases with no gene match: 9.

This clone was counted a few times. This chain uses TRBV5-1 with TRBJ2-3, with TRBD1 matching 7 bases. The CDR3 runs 15 residues. Losses at the gene ends were 2 bases for V and 2 bases for J; bases not matched to a gene: 5. CDR1 and CDR2 (germline): SGHRS, YFSETQ. DNA for the CDR3: TGCGCCAGCAGCTTAGGGACAGTTAACACAGATACGCAGTATTTT. As protein: CASSLGTVNTDTQYF.

In this sample, this clone turned up once. The chain has TRBV7-2 and TRBJ1-2; no clear D gene. Trimming cost V 3 bases and J 4 bases, with 9 bases left between them. The CDR3 extends over 13 amino acids. CDR1 and CDR2 (germline): SGHTA, FQGNSA. CDR3 nucleotide sequence: TGTGCCAGCAGCTTCGAGGGAACCTATGGCTACACCTTC. It yields the protein CASSFEGTYGYTF.